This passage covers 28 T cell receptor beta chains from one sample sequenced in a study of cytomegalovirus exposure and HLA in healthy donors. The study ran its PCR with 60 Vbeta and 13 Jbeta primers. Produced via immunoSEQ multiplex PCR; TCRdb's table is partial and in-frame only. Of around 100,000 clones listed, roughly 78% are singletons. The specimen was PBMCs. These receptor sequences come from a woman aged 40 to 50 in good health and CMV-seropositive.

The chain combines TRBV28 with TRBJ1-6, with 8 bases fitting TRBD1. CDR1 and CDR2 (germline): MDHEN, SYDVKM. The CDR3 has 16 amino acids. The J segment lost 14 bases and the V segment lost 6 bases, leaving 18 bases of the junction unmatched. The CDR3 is CASSSPETGDQRTLHF. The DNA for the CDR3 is TGTGCCAGCAGCTCCCCCGAGACAGGGGATCAGAGGACCCTCCACTTT.

CDR3 loop: CSARMAQEKLFF. CDR3 coding DNA: TGCAGCGCCAGAATGGCTCAGGAAAAACTGTTTTTT. V and J are TRBV29-1 and TRBJ1-4; no firm D call. Trimming removed 7 bases at V and 8 bases at J, with 14 bases between. The CDR3 spans 12 residues. Germline CDR1 and CDR2: SQVTM and ANQGSEA.

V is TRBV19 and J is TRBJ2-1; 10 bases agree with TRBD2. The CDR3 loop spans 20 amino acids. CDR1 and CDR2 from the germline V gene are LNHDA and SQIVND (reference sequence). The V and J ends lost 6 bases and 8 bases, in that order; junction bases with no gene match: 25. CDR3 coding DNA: TGTGCCAGTAGCCAAGGACAGGGTGTGGCTAGCGGGAGAGTGAGGGATGAGCAGTTCTTC. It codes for CASSQGQGVASGRVRDEQFF.

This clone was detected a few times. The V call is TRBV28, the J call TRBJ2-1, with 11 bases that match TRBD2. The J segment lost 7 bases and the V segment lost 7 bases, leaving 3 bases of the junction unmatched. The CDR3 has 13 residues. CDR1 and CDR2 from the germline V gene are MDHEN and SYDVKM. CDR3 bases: TGTGCCAGCAAACTAGCGGGAGATAATGAGCAGTTCTTC. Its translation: CASKLAGDNEQFF. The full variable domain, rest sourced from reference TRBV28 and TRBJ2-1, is DVKVTQSSRYLVKRTGEKVFLECVQDMDHENMFWYRQDPGLGLRLIYFSYDVKMKEKGDIPEGYSVSREKKERFSLILESASTNQTSMYLCASKLAGDNEQFFGPGTRLTVL.

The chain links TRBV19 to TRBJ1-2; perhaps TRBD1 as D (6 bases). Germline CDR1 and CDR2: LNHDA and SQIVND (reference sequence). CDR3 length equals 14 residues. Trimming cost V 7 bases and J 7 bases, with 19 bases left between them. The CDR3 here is CASTREWGRPGYTF. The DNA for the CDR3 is TGTGCCAGTACCCGTGAATGGGGGCGCCCTGGCTACACCTTC.

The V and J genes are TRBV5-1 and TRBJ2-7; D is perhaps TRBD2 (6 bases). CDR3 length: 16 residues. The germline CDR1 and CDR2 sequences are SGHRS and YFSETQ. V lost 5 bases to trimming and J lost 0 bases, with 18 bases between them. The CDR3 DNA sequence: TGCGCCAGCAGAAAGGATAGCGGCCCGAGCTCCTACGAGCAGTACTTC. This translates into CASRKDSGPSSYEQYF.

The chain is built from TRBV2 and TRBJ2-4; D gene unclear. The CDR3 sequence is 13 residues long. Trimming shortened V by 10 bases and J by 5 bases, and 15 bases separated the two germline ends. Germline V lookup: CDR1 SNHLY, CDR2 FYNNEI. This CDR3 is CAMKHTLENIQYF. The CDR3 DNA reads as TGTGCCATGAAACACACCCTCGAAAACATTCAGTACTTC.

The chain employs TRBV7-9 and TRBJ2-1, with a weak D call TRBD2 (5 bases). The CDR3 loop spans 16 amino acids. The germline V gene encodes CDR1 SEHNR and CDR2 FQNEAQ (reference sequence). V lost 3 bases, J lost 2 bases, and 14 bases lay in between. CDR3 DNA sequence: TGTGCCAGCAGCTTCTTGCTAGCCGAGGCCTACAATGAGCAGTTCTTC. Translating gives CASSFLLAEAYNEQFF.

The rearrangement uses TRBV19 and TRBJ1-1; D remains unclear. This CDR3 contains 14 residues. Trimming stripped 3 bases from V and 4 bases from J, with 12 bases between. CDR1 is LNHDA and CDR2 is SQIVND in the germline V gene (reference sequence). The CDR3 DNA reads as TGTGCCAGTAGTATGGCTAGGCGCAGCACTGAAGCTTTCTTT. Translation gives CASSMARRSTEAFF. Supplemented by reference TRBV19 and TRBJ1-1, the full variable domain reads DGGITQSPKYLFRKEGQNVTLSCEQNLNHDAMYWYRQDPGQGLRLIYYSQIVNDFQKGDIAEGYSVSREKKESFPLTVTSAQKNPTAFYLCASSMARRSTEAFFGQGTRLTVV.

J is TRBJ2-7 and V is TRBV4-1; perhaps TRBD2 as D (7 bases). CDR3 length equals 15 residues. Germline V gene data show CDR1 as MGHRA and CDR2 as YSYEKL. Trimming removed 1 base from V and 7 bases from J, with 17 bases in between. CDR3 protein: CASSQGGGAQEEQYF. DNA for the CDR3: TGCGCCAGCAGCCAAGGTGGGGGGGCCCAGGAAGAGCAGTACTTC.

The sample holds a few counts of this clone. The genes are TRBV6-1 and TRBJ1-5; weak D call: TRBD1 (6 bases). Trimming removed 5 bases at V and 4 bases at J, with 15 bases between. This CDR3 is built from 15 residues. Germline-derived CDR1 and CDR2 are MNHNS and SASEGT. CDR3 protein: CASSSQGTGNQPQHF. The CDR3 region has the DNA TGTGCCAGCAGTTCACAGGGTACGGGGAATCAGCCCCAGCATTTT.

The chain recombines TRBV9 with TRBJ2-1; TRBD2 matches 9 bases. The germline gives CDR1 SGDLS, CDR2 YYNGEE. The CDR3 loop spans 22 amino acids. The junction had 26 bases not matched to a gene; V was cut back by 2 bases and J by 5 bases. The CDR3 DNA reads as TGTGCCAGCAGCGTTCCCCAGGGAATAGCGGGAGTATTAGGGAGGGGACACAATGAGCAGTTCTTC. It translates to CASSVPQGIAGVLGRGHNEQFF. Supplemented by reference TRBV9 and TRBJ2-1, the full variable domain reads DSGVTQTPKHLITATGQRVTLRCSPRSGDLSVYWYQQSLDQGLQFLIQYYNGEERAKGNILERFSAQQFPDLHSELNLSSLELGDSALYFCASSVPQGIAGVLGRGHNEQFFGPGTRLTVL.

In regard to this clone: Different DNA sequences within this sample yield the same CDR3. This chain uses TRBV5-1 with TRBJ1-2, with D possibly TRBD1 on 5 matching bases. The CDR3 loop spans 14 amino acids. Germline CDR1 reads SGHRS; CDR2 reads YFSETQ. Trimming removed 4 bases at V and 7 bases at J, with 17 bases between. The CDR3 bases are TGCGCCAGCAGCCTAGGGCAGGGACTGGGTGGCTACACCTTC. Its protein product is CASSLGQGLGGYTF.

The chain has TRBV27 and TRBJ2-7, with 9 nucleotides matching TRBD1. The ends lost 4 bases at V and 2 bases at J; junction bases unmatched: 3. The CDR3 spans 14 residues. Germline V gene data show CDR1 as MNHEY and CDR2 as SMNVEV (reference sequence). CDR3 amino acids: CASSSRDRAYEQYF. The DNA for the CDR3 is TGTGCCAGCAGTTCCAGGGACAGGGCCTACGAGCAGTACTTC.

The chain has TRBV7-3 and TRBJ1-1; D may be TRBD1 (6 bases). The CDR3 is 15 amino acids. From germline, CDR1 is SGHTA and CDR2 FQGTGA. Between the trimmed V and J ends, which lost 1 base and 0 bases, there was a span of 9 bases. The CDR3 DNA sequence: TGTGCCAGCAGCTTAAACGCAGGGGTGAACACTGAAGCTTTCTTT. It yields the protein CASSLNAGVNTEAFF.

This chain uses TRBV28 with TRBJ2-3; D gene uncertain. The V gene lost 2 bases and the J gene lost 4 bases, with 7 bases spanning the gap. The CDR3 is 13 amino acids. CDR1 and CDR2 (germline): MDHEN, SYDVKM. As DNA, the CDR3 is TGTGCCAGCAGTTTAATGGTAGCAGATACGCAGTATTTT. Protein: CASSLMVADTQYF. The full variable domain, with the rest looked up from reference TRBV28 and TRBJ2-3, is DVKVTQSSRYLVKRTGEKVFLECVQDMDHENMFWYRQDPGLGLRLIYFSYDVKMKEKGDIPEGYSVSREKKERFSLILESASTNQTSMYLCASSLMVADTQYFGPGTRLTVL.

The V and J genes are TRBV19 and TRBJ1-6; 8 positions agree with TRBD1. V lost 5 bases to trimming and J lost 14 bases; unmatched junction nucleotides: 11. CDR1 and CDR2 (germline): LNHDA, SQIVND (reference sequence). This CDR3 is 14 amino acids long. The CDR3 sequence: CASSSTGAHGSLHF. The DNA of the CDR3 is TGTGCCAGTAGTTCGACAGGGGCTCACGGGTCCCTCCACTTT.

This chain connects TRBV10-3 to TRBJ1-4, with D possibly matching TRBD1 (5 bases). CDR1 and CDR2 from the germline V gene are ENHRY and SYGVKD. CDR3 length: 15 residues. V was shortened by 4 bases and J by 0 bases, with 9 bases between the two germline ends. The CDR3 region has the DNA TGTGCCATCAGTGTATCACAGGCAACTAATGAAAAACTGTTTTTT. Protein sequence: CAISVSQATNEKLFF.

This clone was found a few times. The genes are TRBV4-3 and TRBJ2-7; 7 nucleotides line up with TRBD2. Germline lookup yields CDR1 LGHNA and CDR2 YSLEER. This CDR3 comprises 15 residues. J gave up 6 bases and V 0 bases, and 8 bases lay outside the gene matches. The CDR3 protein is CASSQDASGSFEQYF. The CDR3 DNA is TGCGCCAGCAGCCAAGATGCTAGCGGATCGTTCGAGCAGTACTTC.

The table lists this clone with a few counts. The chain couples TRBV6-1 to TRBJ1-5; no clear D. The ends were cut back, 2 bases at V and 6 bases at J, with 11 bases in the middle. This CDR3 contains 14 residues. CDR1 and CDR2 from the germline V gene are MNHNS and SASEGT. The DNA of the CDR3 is TGTGCCAGCAGTGAAACGTACCGGGTTCAGCCCCAGCATTTT. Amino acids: CASSETYRVQPQHF.

The CDR3: CASYSGPPLLDTQYF. The CDR3 nucleotides read TGTGCCAGTTATAGCGGCCCACCCTTATTAGATACGCAGTATTTT. This rearrangement joins TRBV2 to TRBJ2-3, with TRBD2 as a possible D gene (6 bases). Per germline, CDR1 SNHLY and CDR2 FYNNEI. Trimming shortened V by 9 bases and J by 5 bases, and 21 bases separated the two germline ends. The CDR3 runs to 15 residues.

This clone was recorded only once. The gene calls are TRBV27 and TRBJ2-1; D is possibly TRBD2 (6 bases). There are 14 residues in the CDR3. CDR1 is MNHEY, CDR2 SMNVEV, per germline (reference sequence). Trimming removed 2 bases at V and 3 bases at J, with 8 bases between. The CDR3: CASSLAGNYNEQFF. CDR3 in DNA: TGTGCCAGCAGTTTAGCGGGAAACTACAATGAGCAGTTCTTC.

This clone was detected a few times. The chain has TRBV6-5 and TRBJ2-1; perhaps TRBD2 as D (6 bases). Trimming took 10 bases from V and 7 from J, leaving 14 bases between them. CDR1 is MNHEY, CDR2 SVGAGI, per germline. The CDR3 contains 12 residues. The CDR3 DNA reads TGTGCCACCGCGGAGGGAGGAAATGAGCAGTTCTTC. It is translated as CATAEGGNEQFF.

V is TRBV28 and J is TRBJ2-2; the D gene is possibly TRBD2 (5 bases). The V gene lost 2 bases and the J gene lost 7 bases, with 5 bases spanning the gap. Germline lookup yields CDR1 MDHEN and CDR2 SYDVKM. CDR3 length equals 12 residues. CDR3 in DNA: TGTGCCAGCAGTTTAGCGGGCGGGGAGCTGTTTTTT. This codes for CASSLAGGELFF.

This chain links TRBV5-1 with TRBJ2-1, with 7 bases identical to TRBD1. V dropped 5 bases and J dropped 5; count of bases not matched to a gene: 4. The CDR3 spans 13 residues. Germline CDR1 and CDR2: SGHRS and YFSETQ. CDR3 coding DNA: TGCGCCAGCAGTACGACAGGGAACAATGAGCAGTTCTTC. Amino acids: CASSTTGNNEQFF.

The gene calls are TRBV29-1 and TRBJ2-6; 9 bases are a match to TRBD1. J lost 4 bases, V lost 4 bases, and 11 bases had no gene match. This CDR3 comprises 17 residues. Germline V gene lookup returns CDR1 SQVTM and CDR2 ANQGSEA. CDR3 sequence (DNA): TGCAGCGTTGCTGGGACAGGGAATTCATGGGGGGCCAACGTCCTGACTTTC. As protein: CSVAGTGNSWGANVLTF. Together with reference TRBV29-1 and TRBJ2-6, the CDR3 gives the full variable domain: SAVISQKPSRDICQRGTSLTIQCQVDSQVTMMFWYRQQPGQSLTLIATANQGSEATYESGFVIDKFPISRPNLTFSTLTVSNMSPEDSSIYLCSVAGTGNSWGANVLTFGAGSRLTVL.

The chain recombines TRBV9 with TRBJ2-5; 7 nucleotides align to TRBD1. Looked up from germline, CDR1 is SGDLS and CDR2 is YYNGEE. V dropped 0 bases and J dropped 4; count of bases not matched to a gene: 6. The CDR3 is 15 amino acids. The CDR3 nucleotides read TGTGCCAGCAGCGTAGCACCACAGGGGTTAGAGACCCAGTACTTC. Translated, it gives CASSVAPQGLETQYF.

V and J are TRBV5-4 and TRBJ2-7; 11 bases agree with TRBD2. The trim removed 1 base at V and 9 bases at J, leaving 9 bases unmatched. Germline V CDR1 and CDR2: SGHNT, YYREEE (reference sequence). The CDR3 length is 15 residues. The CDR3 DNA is TGTGCCAGCAGCTTGACTAGCGGGGGACCTGGCTCGCAGTACTTC. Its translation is CASSLTSGGPGSQYF.